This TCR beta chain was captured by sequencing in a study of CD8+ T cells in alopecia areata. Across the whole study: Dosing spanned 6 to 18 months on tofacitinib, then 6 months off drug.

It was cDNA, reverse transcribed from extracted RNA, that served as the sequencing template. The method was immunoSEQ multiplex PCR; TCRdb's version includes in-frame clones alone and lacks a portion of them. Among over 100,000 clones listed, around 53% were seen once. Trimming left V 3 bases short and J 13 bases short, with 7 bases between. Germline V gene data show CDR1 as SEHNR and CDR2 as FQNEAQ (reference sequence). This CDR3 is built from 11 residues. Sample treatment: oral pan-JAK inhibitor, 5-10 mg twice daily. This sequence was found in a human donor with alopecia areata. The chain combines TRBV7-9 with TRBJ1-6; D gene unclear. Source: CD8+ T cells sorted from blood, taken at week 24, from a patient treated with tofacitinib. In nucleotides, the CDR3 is TGTGCCAGCAGCTTGGAGCATCCCCTCCACTTT. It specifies CASSLEHPLHF. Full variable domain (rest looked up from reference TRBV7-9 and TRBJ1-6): DTGVSQNPRHKITKRGQNVTFRCDPISEHNRLYWYRQTLGQGPEFLTYFQNEAQLEKSRLLSDRFSAERPKGSFSTLEIQRTEQGDSAMYLCASSLEHPLHFGNGTRLTVT.